This TCR beta chain was sequenced for a study of blood T cell repertoires in COVID-19. Study-wide background: Specimens from acute and convalescent COVID-19 originated in the United States, Italy and Spain.

Original analysis: It was from reference gene primer amplification that nucleated cell counts were estimated. Profiled with immunoSEQ multiplex PCR; TCRdb holds only in-frame clones, not every one. The DNA gave D and trimming, while V, J and clone size come from that table. The repertoire holds around 160,000 clones, with 85% to 90% as singletons. CDR1 is SGHDT, CDR2 YYEEEE, per germline. CDR3 length: 14 amino acids. V lost 2 bases and J 4 bases, leaving 12 bases between the germline ends. The material sequenced was peripheral blood. The origin of this receptor is a man in his late teens or twenties with acute or convalescent COVID-19. The rearrangement links TRBV5-6 to TRBJ1-1, with D tentatively TRBD1 (6 bases). The CDR3: CASSFNTGFTEAFF. CDR3 DNA: TGTGCCAGCAGCTTCAATACAGGGTTCACTGAAGCTTTCTTT.